The 8 T cell receptor beta chains below all came from one sample that was sequenced in a study of T-cell reconstitution after alpha-beta-depleted transplantation in children. Preparation of the TCRbeta library was carried out with unique molecular identifiers. Each CDR3 protein gets one entry after TCRdb re-called the PCR reads with MiXCR. The sample contains fewer than 700,000 distinct CDR3 sequences, 10% to 15% of which appear only once. The specimen was PBMCs, mostly from graft donor cells, collected 360 days after TCRalphabeta/CD19-depleted stem cell transplant. The receptors were sampled from a male patient between 5 and 17 years old who had a stem cell transplant for acute myeloid leukemia, so the T cells may come from the graft donor.

This clonotype showed up just a few times. The V and J genes are TRBV7-6 and TRBJ2-5, with 9 positions matching TRBD1. Germline CDR1 is SGHVS and CDR2 is FNYEAQ. The CDR3 is made up of 15 amino acids. V dropped 5 bases and J dropped 1; count of bases not matched to a gene: 5. In DNA, the CDR3 is TGTGCCAGCAGCCGGAGACAGGGGGGCCAAGAGACCCAGTACTTC. Translated, it gives CASSRRQGGQETQYF.

This clonotype showed up just a few times. The J gene is TRBJ2-5, the V gene TRBV12-3 or TRBV12-4; no definite D call. The CDR3 runs 15 residues. The V gene lost 1 base and the J gene lost 4 bases, with 13 bases spanning the gap. CDR3 amino acids: CASSLVLLLPETQYF. The DNA for the CDR3 is TGTGCCAGCAGTTTAGTCCTGTTACTACCAGAGACCCAGTACTTC.

V and J are TRBV7-8 and TRBJ2-7; D perhaps matches TRBD1 (5 bases). V was cut by 7 bases and J by 0 bases, with 10 bases left in between. Germline V gene sequence: CDR1 SGHVS, CDR2 FQNEAQ. The CDR3 loop spans 13 amino acids. This chain's CDR3 is CASTLDISYEQYF. CDR3 DNA sequence: TGTGCCAGCACCTTGGACATCTCCTACGAGCAGTACTTC.

The rearrangement uses TRBV20-1 and TRBJ2-7; TRBD1 agrees at 10 bases. Looked up from germline, CDR1 is DFQATT and CDR2 is SNEGSKA (reference sequence). Trimming cost V 5 bases and J 6 bases; bases outside gene matches: 13. The CDR3 totals 15 residues. CDR3 sequence reads: CSAELAGTGEGEQYF. The CDR3 bases are TGCAGTGCTGAGCTCGCCGGGACAGGGGAGGGCGAGCAGTACTTC.

The CDR3 reads CASSFSPLEQYF. The DNA of the CDR3 is TGTGCCAGCAGCTTCAGCCCTCTCGAGCAGTACTTC. The J gene is TRBJ2-7, the V gene TRBV7-8, with D unresolved. CDR1 and CDR2 from the germline V gene are SGHVS and FQNEAQ. V lost 3 bases and J lost 6, with 9 bases in between. The CDR3 extends over 12 amino acids.

This clonotype was seen a handful of times. The chain joins TRBV29-1 to TRBJ2-1, with 7 bases identical to TRBD1. Trimming at V came to 7 bases and at J to 3 bases, leaving 3 bases not matched to a gene. The CDR3 has 12 residues. Germline V gene sequence: CDR1 SQVTM, CDR2 ANQGSEA. This CDR3 is CSGRQGYNEQFF. DNA of the CDR3: TGCAGCGGAAGACAGGGCTACAATGAGCAGTTCTTC.

This clonotype was counted only a few times. CDR3 region: CASSALARGNEKLFF. The CDR3 nucleotides are TGTGCCAGCAGCGCTTTGGCGCGGGGGAATGAAAAACTGTTTTTT. The rearrangement joins TRBV27 to TRBJ1-4, with D perhaps matching TRBD1 (5 bases). Germline CDR1 reads MNHEY; CDR2 reads SMNVEV (reference sequence). Trimming took 6 bases from V and 5 from J, leaving 16 bases between them. The CDR3 sequence is 15 residues long.

On this clonotype itself: Sequence at one end of the junction differs from germline and may be a read error. V gene TRBV7-2 combines with J gene TRBJ2-7; no firm D call. CDR1 and CDR2 (germline): SGHTA, FQGNSA. The length of the CDR3 is 11 residues. Here the CDR3 reads CASSASYGQYF. DNA of the CDR3: TGTGCCAGCAGCGCCTCCTACGGGCAGTACTTC.